The sequence of this T cell receptor (beta chain) was determined in a study of tumor-infiltrating lymphocytes in primary liver carcinoma. Overall study context: Tumors were staged T1-T3 N0M0 and measured about 4 to 11 cm across.

As for this clonotype: The junction and the germline gene differ at one end; a read error may be behind it.

Germline DNA was also extracted, and blood RNA was taken from unsorted whole blood. TCR beta cDNA was made from roughly 450 ng total RNA with a constant-region primer. Generation of the TCR beta libraries relied on three nested multiplex PCR rounds using slightly modified ARM-PCR. With TRBV1-TRBV30 forward primers and a C-beta reverse primer, the first two PCR rounds were run for approximately 10 cycles each. TCRdb reprocessed the multiplex PCR reads with MiXCR, giving one entry per CDR3 protein. The sample shows approximately 340,000 distinct CDR3 sequences, less than 65% of them seen only once. Germline V CDR1 and CDR2: SGHAT, FQNNGV. CDR3 length: 12 residues.

This clonotype was obtained from a man between 40 and 49 years old with primary liver carcinoma and hepatitis B virus infection. The specimen sequenced was peripheral blood. The chain has TRBV11-2 and TRBJ1-6; no clear D gene. The CDR3 loop is CASSLVNSPLQF. CDR3 in DNA: TGTGCCAGCAGCTTAGTTAATTCACCTCTCCAATTT.